A single sample is the source of the 16 T cell receptor beta chains below, sequenced in a study of OX40 agonist ivuxolimab in advanced cancers. Only in-frame clones appear in the TCRdb table, and some are missing; sequencing was by immunoSEQ multiplex PCR. Of about 77,000 clones listed, about 86% are singletons. Sequencing was performed on CD4+ or CD8+ T cells sorted from blood, taken in a trial of the OX40 agonist ivuxolimab. Every receptor here comes from an adult with an advanced solid tumor such as melanoma, head and neck, liver or kidney cancer.

V usage is TRBV18 and J usage is TRBJ1-1, with D tentatively TRBD1 (5 bases). V dropped 6 bases and J dropped 3 bases, with 14 bases sitting between them. The CDR3 has 14 amino acids. From germline, CDR1 is KGHSH and CDR2 LQKENI. CDR3 sequence (DNA): TGTGCCAGCTCCTCAGAATGGGGGGACACTGAAGCTTTCTTT. It yields the protein CASSSEWGDTEAFF.

For the CDR3, the DNA is TGTGCCTGGAGTGTAGGAGGGACTACCGCGGAGACCCAGTACTTC. Its translation is CAWSVGGTTAETQYF. This chain joins TRBV30 and TRBJ2-5; 7 nucleotides line up with TRBD2. Germline V gene lookup returns CDR1 GTSNPN and CDR2 SVGIG (reference sequence). The ends lost 0 bases at V and 5 bases at J; junction bases unmatched: 9. This CDR3 spans 15 amino acids. Looking up the rest from reference TRBV30 and TRBJ2-5 gives the full variable domain: SQTIHQWPATLVQPVGSPLSLECTVEGTSNPNLYWYRQAAGRGLQLLFYSVGIGQISSEVPQNLSASRPQDRQFILSSKKLLLSDSGFYLCAWSVGGTTAETQYFGPGTRLLVL.

This chain joins TRBV29-1 and TRBJ2-3; TRBD2 might be the D (5 bases). The CDR3 covers 17 residues. Germline V gene data show CDR1 as SQVTM and CDR2 as ANQGSEA. The V end lost 6 bases, the J end lost 4 bases, and 26 bases lay between the germline ends. DNA for the CDR3: TGCAGCGTGCCCCCGTCCTTTAGGTTTGGTAGCGCAGATACGCAGTATTTT. As protein: CSVPPSFRFGSADTQYF.

The chain has TRBV5-1 and TRBJ2-5; D is perhaps TRBD1 (5 bases). There are 13 residues in the CDR3. Per the germline V gene, CDR1 is SGHRS and CDR2 is YFSETQ. Trimming cost V 3 bases and J 3 bases, with 9 bases left between them. The CDR3 DNA reads TGCGCCAGCAGCTCCCAGGGCGAAGAGACCCAGTACTTC. This translates into CASSSQGEETQYF.

The rearrangement uses TRBV4-2 and TRBJ2-1; TRBD2 agrees at 9 bases. The germline CDR1 and CDR2 sequences are LGHNA and YNFKEQ. This CDR3 contains 15 residues. V shed 1 base, J shed 7 bases, and the junction held 5 bases outside the gene matches. The CDR3 DNA reads as TGTGCCAGCAGCCAAGTCGGCGGGGGGGTGAATGAGCAGTTCTTC. Amino acid sequence: CASSQVGGGVNEQFF.

The V and J genes are TRBV29-1 and TRBJ1-1, with 8 bases matching TRBD1. V trimming: 7 bases; J trimming: 5 bases; junction bases outside the gene matches: 6. The CDR3 has 12 residues. Germline assignment: CDR1 SQVTM and CDR2 ANQGSEA. The CDR3 sequence: CSGLDRDTEAFF. The CDR3 region has the DNA TGCAGCGGGTTGGACAGGGATACTGAAGCTTTCTTT.

The chain combines TRBV5-1 with TRBJ2-7; weak D call: TRBD2 (5 bases). V gave up 4 bases and J gave up 3 bases, with 14 bases separating them. The CDR3 has 14 amino acids. Germline CDR1 reads SGHRS; CDR2 reads YFSETQ. The CDR3 protein is CASSVSGYGYEQYF. DNA for the CDR3: TGCGCCAGCAGCGTCTCGGGGTACGGCTACGAGCAGTACTTC.

The V and J genes are TRBV9 and TRBJ2-3; TRBD2 matches 10 bases. With V trimmed by 1 base and J by 4 bases, 6 bases remained unmatched. The CDR3 runs 16 residues. CDR1 SGDLS and CDR2 YYNGEE come from the germline V gene. CDR3 DNA: TGTGCCAGCAGCGTATTGCAGCGGGAGGGTTCAGATACGCAGTATTTT. Its translation is CASSVLQREGSDTQYF.

The V and J genes are TRBV7-6 and TRBJ1-6, with D tentatively TRBD1 (6 bases). The CDR3 loop spans 14 amino acids. V lost 4 bases to trimming and J lost 7 bases, with 11 bases between them. The germline CDR1 and CDR2 sequences are SGHVS and FNYEAQ. CDR3 DNA: TGTGCCAGCAGCTCCGGGACACTAAATTCACCCCTCCACTTT. Translating gives CASSSGTLNSPLHF.

V gene TRBV5-1 combines with J gene TRBJ1-4, with D tentatively TRBD1 (6 bases). The CDR3 runs 15 residues. Germline CDR1 SGHRS, CDR2 YFSETQ. The ends were cut back, 4 bases at V and 8 bases at J, with 18 bases in the middle. The CDR3 sequence: CASSTFTGMGEKLFF. CDR3 nucleotide sequence: TGCGCCAGCAGCACCTTTACAGGGATGGGGGAAAAACTGTTTTTT.

J is TRBJ2-5 and V is TRBV14; D uncertain. V was cut by 1 base and J by 2 bases, with 5 bases left in between. Germline assignment: CDR1 SGHDN and CDR2 FVKESK. The CDR3 loop spans 13 amino acids. The CDR3 nucleotides are TGTGCCAGCAGCCAAGCCCCTCAAGAGACCCAGTACTTC. Its protein is CASSQAPQETQYF.

J is TRBJ2-7 and V is TRBV6-6; possibly TRBD2 for D (7 bases). CDR3 length equals 13 residues. Germline V gene data show CDR1 as MNHNY and CDR2 as SVGAGI (reference sequence). With 7 bases removed from V and 5 bases from J, the gap between germline ends came to 15 bases. The CDR3 DNA follows: TGTGCCAGCAATGGGGGGGCAAGACACGAGCAGTACTTC. This codes for CASNGGARHEQYF.

This rearrangement joins TRBV6-5 to TRBJ1-1; TRBD1 agrees at 9 bases. Trimming cost V 6 bases and J 6 bases; bases outside gene matches: 5. The CDR3 covers 13 residues. Germline V gene lookup returns CDR1 MNHEY and CDR2 SVGAGI. CDR3 region: CASRRTGAPEAFF. The CDR3 DNA reads TGTGCCAGCAGAAGGACAGGGGCCCCTGAAGCTTTCTTT.

Notes on this clone: Other DNA sequences from this sample encode an identical CDR3 as well. The V call is TRBV18, the J call TRBJ2-2; D is undetermined. CDR1 and CDR2 from the germline V gene are KGHSH and LQKENI. The CDR3 extends over 15 amino acids. V gave up 1 base and J gave up 2 bases, with 8 bases separating them. CDR3 DNA: TGTGCCAGCTCACCACGGCAGCAAAACACCGGGGAGCTGTTTTTT. Its translation is CASSPRQQNTGELFF.

The V and J genes are TRBV7-8 and TRBJ1-3, with D unclear. Trimming stripped 1 base from V and 0 bases from J, with 10 bases between. The V gene's germline CDR1 is SGHVS and CDR2 FQNEAQ. This CDR3 spans 16 amino acids. In nucleotides, the CDR3 is TGTGCCAGCAGCTTAGTCCGGGCATCCTCTGGAAACACCATATATTTT. This translates into CASSLVRASSGNTIYF.

This rearrangement joins TRBV7-6 to TRBJ2-2; perhaps TRBD2 as D (5 bases). CDR3 length: 15 residues. Looked up from germline, CDR1 is SGHVS and CDR2 is FNYEAQ. The V end was cut by 2 bases, the J end by 7 bases, with 14 bases between. CDR3 nucleotide sequence: TGTGCCAGCAGCTTACGGGATTCAACCATCGGGGAGCTGTTTTTT. Translated: CASSLRDSTIGELFF.